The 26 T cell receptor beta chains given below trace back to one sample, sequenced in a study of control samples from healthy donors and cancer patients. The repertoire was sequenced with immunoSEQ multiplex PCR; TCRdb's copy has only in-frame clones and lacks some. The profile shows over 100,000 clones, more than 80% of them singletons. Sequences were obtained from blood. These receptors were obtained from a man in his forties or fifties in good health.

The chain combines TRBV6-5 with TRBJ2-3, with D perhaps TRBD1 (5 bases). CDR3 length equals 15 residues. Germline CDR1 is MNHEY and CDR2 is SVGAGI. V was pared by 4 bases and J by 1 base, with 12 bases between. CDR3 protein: CASSLRGEGTDTQYF. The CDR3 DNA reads TGTGCCAGCAGTTTAAGGGGTGAGGGCACAGATACGCAGTATTTT.

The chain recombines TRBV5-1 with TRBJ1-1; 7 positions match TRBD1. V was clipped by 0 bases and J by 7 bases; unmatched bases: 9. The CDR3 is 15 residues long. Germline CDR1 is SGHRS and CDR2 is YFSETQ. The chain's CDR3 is CASSLAARQGDEAFF. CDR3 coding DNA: TGCGCCAGCAGCTTGGCCGCGAGACAGGGTGATGAAGCTTTCTTT.

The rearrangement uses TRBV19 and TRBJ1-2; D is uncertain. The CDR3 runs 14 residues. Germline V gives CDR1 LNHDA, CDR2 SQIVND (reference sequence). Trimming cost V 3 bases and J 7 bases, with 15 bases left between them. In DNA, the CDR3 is TGTGCCAGTAGTATTACCAGGCTAGACGGTGGCTACACCTTC. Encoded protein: CASSITRLDGGYTF.

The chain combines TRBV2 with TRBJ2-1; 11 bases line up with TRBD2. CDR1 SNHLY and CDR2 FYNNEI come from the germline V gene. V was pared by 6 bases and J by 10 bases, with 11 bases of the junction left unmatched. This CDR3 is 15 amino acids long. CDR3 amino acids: CASSWPSGGPREQFF. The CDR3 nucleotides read TGTGCCAGCAGCTGGCCTAGCGGGGGGCCGAGAGAGCAGTTCTTC.

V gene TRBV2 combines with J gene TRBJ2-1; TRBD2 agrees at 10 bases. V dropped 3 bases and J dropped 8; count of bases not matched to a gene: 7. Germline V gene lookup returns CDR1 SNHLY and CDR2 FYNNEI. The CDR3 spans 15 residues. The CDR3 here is CASSETASGGDEQFF. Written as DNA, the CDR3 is TGTGCCAGCAGTGAGACGGCTAGCGGGGGTGATGAGCAGTTCTTC.

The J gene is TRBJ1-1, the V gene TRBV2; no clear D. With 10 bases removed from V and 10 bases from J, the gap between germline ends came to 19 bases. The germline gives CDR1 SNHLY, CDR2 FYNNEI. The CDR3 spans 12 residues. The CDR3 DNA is TGTGCCACCGGTGGGATTAGCCTGGGAGCTTTCTTT. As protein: CATGGISLGAFF.

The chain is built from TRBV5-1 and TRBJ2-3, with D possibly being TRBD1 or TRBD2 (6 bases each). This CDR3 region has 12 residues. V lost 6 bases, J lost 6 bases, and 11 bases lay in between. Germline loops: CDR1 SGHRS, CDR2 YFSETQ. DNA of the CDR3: TGCGCCAGCACCGGGGGCCACGATACGCAGTATTTT. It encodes CASTGGHDTQYF. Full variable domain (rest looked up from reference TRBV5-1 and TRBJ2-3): KAGVTQTPRYLIKTRGQQVTLSCSPISGHRSVSWYQQTPGQGLQFLFEYFSETQRNKGNFPGRFSGRQFSNSRSEMNVSTLELGDSALYLCASTGGHDTQYFGPGTRLTVL.

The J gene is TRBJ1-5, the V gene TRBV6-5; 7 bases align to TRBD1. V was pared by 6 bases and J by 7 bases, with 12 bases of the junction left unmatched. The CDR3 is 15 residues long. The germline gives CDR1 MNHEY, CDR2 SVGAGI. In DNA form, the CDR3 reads TGTGCCAGCAGGAGGACCACAGGGGAGTGGCAGCCCCAGCATTTT. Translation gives CASRRTTGEWQPQHF.

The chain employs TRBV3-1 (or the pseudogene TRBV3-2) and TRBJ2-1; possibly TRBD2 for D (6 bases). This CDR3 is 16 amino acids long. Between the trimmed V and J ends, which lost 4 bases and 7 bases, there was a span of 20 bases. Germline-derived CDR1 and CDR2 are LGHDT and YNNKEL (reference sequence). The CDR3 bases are TGTGCCAGCAGCCCGGGAGAGTTCGGGGAAAATAATGAGCAGTTCTTC. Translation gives CASSPGEFGENNEQFF.

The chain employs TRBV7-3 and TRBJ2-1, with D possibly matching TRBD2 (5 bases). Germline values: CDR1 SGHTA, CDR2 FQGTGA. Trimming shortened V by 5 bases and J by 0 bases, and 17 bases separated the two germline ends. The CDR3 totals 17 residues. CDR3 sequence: CASSPSSWVSSYNEQFF. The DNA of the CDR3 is TGTGCCAGCAGCCCTAGCTCGTGGGTTAGCTCCTACAATGAGCAGTTCTTC.

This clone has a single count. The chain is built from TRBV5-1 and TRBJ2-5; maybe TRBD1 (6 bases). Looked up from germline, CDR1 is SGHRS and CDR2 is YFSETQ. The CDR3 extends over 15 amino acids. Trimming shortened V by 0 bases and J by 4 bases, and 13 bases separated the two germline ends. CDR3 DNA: TGCGCCAGCAGCTTGGGCATGGGGGCTGGAGAGACCCAGTACTTC. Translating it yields CASSLGMGAGETQYF.

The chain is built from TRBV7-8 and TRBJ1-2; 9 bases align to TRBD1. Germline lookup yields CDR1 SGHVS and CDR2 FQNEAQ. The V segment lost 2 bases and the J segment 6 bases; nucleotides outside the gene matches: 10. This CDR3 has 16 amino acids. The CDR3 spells CASSLLPGQGLDGYTF. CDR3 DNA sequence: TGTGCCAGCAGCTTATTACCGGGACAGGGTCTCGATGGCTACACCTTC.

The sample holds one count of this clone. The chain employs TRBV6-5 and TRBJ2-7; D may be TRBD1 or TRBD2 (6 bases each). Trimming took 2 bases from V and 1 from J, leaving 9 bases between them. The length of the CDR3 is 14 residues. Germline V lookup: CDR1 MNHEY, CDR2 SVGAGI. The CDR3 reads CASSYGGPSYEQYF. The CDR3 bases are TGTGCCAGCAGTTACGGGGGGCCATCCTACGAGCAGTACTTC.

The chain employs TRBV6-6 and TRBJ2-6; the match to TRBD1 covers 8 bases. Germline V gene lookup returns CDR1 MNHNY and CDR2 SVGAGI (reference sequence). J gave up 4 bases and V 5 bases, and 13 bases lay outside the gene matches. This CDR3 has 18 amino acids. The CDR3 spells CASSPWGQGALGANVLTF. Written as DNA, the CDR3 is TGTGCCAGCAGTCCGTGGGGGCAGGGGGCGCTCGGGGCCAACGTCCTGACTTTC.

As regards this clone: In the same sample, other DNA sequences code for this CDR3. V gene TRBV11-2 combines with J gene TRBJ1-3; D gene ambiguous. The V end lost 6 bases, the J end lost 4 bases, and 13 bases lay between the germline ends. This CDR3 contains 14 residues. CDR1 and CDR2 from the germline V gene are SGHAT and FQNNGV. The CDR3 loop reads CASSSTLRGNTIYF. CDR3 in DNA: TGTGCCAGCAGTTCGACCCTAAGAGGAAACACCATATATTTT.

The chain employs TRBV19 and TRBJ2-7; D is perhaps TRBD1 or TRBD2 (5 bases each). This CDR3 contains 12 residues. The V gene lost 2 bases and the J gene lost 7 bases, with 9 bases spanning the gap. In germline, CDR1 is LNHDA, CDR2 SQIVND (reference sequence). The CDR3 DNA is TGTGCCAGTAGTATATGGGGGTTGGAGCAGTACTTC. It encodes CASSIWGLEQYF. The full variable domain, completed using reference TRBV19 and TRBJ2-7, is DGGITQSPKYLFRKEGQNVTLSCEQNLNHDAMYWYRQDPGQGLRLIYYSQIVNDFQKGDIAEGYSVSREKKESFPLTVTSAQKNPTAFYLCASSIWGLEQYFGPGTRLTVT.

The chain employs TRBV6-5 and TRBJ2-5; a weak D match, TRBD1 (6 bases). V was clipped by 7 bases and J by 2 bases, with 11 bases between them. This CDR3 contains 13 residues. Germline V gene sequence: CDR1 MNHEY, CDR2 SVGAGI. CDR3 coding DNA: TGTGCCAGCATGAGACAGGAACAAGAGACCCAGTACTTC. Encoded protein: CASMRQEQETQYF.

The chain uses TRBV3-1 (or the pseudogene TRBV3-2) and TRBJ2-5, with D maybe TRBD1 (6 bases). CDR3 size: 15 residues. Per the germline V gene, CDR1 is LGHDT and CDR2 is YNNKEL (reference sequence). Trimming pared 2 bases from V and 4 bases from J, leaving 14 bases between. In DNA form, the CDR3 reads TGTGCCAGCAGCCAATCCACAGGGTTCAGAGAGACCCAGTACTTC. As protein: CASSQSTGFRETQYF.

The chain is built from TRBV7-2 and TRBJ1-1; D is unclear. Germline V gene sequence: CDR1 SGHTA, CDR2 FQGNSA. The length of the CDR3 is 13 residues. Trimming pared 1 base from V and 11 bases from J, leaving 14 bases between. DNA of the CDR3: TGTGCCAGCAGCTTAGATATTAGTCCGGGGGCTTTCTTT. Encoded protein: CASSLDISPGAFF.

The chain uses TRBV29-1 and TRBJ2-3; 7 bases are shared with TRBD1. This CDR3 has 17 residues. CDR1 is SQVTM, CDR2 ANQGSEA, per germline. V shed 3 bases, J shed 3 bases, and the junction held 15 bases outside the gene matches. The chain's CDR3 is CSVEGARTGVPTDTQYF. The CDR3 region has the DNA TGCAGCGTTGAGGGAGCGCGGACAGGCGTTCCTACAGATACGCAGTATTTT.

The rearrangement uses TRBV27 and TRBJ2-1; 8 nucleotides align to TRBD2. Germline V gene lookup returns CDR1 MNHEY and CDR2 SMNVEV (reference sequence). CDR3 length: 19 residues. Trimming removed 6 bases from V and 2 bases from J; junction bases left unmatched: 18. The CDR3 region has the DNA TGTGCCAGCAGCCTACGATCCCTTGGACTAGCCTTAGCCTACAATGAGCAGTTCTTC. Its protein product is CASSLRSLGLALAYNEQFF.

The CDR3 loop reads CASSATTGQGSPLHF. The CDR3 nucleotides are TGTGCCAGCAGCGCGACGACCGGGCAGGGTTCACCCCTCCACTTT. This chain joins TRBV6-4 and TRBJ1-6; D possibly corresponds to TRBD1 (5 bases). The germline CDR1 and CDR2 sequences are MRHNA and SNTAGT. There are 15 residues in the CDR3. Trimming took off 6 bases at V and 9 bases at J, with 18 bases between the two ends.

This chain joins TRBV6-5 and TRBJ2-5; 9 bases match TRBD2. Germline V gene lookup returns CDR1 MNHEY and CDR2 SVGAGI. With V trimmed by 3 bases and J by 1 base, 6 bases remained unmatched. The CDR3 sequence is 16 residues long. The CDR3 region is CASSYFSGGIQETQYF. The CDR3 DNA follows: TGTGCCAGCAGTTATTTTAGCGGGGGCATCCAAGAGACCCAGTACTTC.

CDR3 sequence reads: CASSLERADTQYF. The CDR3 DNA follows: TGTGCCAGCAGTTTGGAACGGGCGGATACGCAGTATTTT. The chain uses TRBV28 and TRBJ2-3; D is uncertain. In germline, CDR1 is MDHEN, CDR2 SYDVKM. The CDR3 spans 13 residues. Trimming removed 3 bases from V and 6 bases from J, with 10 bases in between.

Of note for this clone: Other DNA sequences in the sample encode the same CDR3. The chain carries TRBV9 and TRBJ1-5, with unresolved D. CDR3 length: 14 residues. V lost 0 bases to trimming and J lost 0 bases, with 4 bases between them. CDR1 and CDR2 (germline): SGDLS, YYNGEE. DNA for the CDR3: TGTGCCAGCAGCGTAGGGGGTAGCAATCAGCCCCAGCATTTT. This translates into CASSVGGSNQPQHF. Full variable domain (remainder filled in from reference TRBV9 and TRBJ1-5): DSGVTQTPKHLITATGQRVTLRCSPRSGDLSVYWYQQSLDQGLQFLIQYYNGEERAKGNILERFSAQQFPDLHSELNLSSLELGDSALYFCASSVGGSNQPQHFGDGTRLSIL.

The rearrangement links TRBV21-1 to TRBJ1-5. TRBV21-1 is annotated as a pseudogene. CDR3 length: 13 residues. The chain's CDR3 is CASSKVIPQPQHF. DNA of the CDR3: TGTGCCAGCAGCAAGGTTATACCTCAGCCCCAGCATTTT.